The present T cell receptor beta chain was sequenced within a study of CD8+CD57+ T cells in acquired aplastic anemia. Study background: The mean DNA yield obtained from sorted CD4+ and CD8+ cells came to approximately 3 ug. Study-wide results and limits: Found in both controls and patients were about 30 CD8+ CDR3 sequences. Controls and patients did not differ significantly in CD8+ Simpson's diversity.

The junction had 17 bases not matched to a gene; V was cut back by 3 bases and J by 12 bases. Germline V gives CDR1 DFQATT, CDR2 SNEGSKA (reference sequence). CDR3 size: 15 residues. Of note for this clonotype: As yet, its antigen is unknown. A read error may be the cause here, since a much bigger clone is one base away.

Genomic DNA, serving as template, underwent TCR beta VDJ and CDR3 profiling. TCRdb fed the reads into MiXCR, producing one record per CDR3 protein. The profile shows some 190,000 distinct CDR3 sequences, under 55% of them singletons. The V gene is TRBV20-1, the J gene TRBJ2-1; 7 bases agree with TRBD2. The sample was sorted CD4+, CD8+, or CD8+CD57+ T cells (not recorded which) from PBMCs. The sequence was collected from a human donor in good health. This chain's CDR3 is CSARKDPGLPYGQFF. Here the CDR3 DNA reads TGCAGTGCTAGGAAAGACCCGGGACTACCTTATGGGCAGTTCTTC.